The 17 T cell receptor beta chains given below trace back to one sample, sequenced in a study of shared clonotypes between healthy human individuals. Assay: immunoSEQ multiplex PCR; the TCRdb copy retains only in-frame clones and omits some. The sample lists around 2,000,000 clones, approximately 94% occurring once. Selected positively for CCR7 and CD45RO-negative, naive CD8 cells excluded terminally differentiated effector memory CD45RA+ cells. Source material: naive CD8+ T cells sorted from blood. These receptors were taken from a man between 18 and 29 years old in good health.

The chain carries TRBV4-1 and TRBJ1-1; 9 bases align to TRBD1. J lost 1 base, V lost 6 bases, and 9 bases had no gene match. The germline V gene encodes CDR1 MGHRA and CDR2 YSYEKL. This CDR3 has 16 amino acids. The CDR3 loop is CASSPINRGPNTEAFF. The CDR3 coding sequence is TGCGCCAGCAGTCCTATTAACAGGGGGCCGAACACTGAAGCTTTCTTT.

The CDR3 reads CASRGGSGVLDTQYF. The CDR3 DNA follows: TGTGCCAGCAGGGGGGGTAGCGGGGTGTTAGATACGCAGTATTTT. The chain couples TRBV2 to TRBJ2-3; TRBD2 agrees at 8 bases. Germline CDR1 is SNHLY and CDR2 is FYNNEI. V was pared by 6 bases and J by 5 bases, with 10 bases of the junction left unmatched. The CDR3 runs to 15 residues. The variable domain in full, with the rest retrieved from reference TRBV2 and TRBJ2-3, is EPEVTQTPSHQVTQMGQEVILRCVPISNHLYFYWYRQILGQKVEFLVSFYNNEISEKSEIFDDQFSVERPDGSNFTLKIRSTKLEDSAMYFCASRGGSGVLDTQYFGPGTRLTVL.

J is TRBJ1-1 and V is TRBV4-1; maybe TRBD1 (5 bases). This CDR3 comprises 14 residues. Trimming left V 0 bases short and J 4 bases short, with 9 bases between. CDR1 is MGHRA and CDR2 is YSYEKL in the germline V gene. The CDR3 coding sequence is TGCGCCAGCAGCCAAGATTTTGGGGGCACTGAAGCTTTCTTT. Translating gives CASSQDFGGTEAFF.

The chain employs TRBV5-1 and TRBJ2-5; 11 bases fit TRBD2. J lost 5 bases, V lost 4 bases, and 7 bases had no gene match. Germline-derived CDR1 and CDR2 are SGHRS and YFSETQ. This CDR3 contains 15 residues. CDR3 bases: TGCGCCAGCAGCCCGACATCTAGCGGGGGGGAGACCCAGTACTTC. It yields the protein CASSPTSSGGETQYF.

About this clone itself: The same CDR3 arises from other DNA sequences in this sample as well. This chain links TRBV4-1 with TRBJ2-5, with unresolved D. CDR3 length: 12 residues. Germline CDR1 reads MGHRA; CDR2 reads YSYEKL. The V gene lost 0 bases and the J gene lost 5 bases, with 4 bases spanning the gap. CDR3: CASSQELETQYF. Written as DNA, the CDR3 is TGCGCCAGCAGCCAAGAACTGGAGACCCAGTACTTC.

V gene TRBV4-3 combines with J gene TRBJ1-4; maybe TRBD1 (5 bases). This CDR3 is 16 amino acids long. Germline CDR1 and CDR2: LGHNA and YSLEER. V was cut by 2 bases and J by 3 bases, with 13 bases left in between. The CDR3 DNA reads TGCGCCAGCAGCCAAACGGTTCAGGGTTCTAATGAAAAACTGTTTTTT. Encoded protein: CASSQTVQGSNEKLFF.

The V gene is TRBV19, the J gene TRBJ2-3; TRBD2 aligns across 9 bases. In germline, CDR1 is LNHDA, CDR2 SQIVND (reference sequence). The junction had 7 bases not matched to a gene; V was cut back by 3 bases and J by 0 bases. This CDR3 is built from 17 residues. The CDR3: CASSIVVAGVSTDTQYF. The CDR3 DNA follows: TGTGCCAGTAGTATTGTAGTAGCGGGAGTGAGCACAGATACGCAGTATTTT.

This sequence joins TRBV14 and TRBJ2-1, with D hard to call. CDR1 and CDR2 from the germline V gene are SGHDN and FVKESK. CDR3 length equals 15 residues. V dropped 0 bases and J dropped 2 bases, with 8 bases sitting between them. The CDR3, as DNA: TGTGCCAGCAGCCAAGACCCCGGGCCCTACAATGAGCAGTTCTTC. It codes for CASSQDPGPYNEQFF.

In this sample, this clone turned up once. This chain connects TRBV5-1 to TRBJ2-5, with TRBD1 identical over 8 bases. V shed 0 bases, J shed 3 bases, and the junction held 1 base outside the gene matches. The CDR3 totals 14 residues. Germline values: CDR1 SGHRS, CDR2 YFSETQ. This chain's CDR3 is CASSLETGEETQYF. CDR3 coding DNA: TGCGCCAGCAGCTTGGAGACAGGGGAAGAGACCCAGTACTTC.

J is TRBJ1-1 and V is TRBV6-5; D is possibly TRBD1 (5 bases). The CDR3 length is 14 residues. Trimming stripped 2 bases from V and 4 bases from J, with 11 bases between. Germline V gene data show CDR1 as MNHEY and CDR2 as SVGAGI. CDR3: CASSYGAGATEAFF. The CDR3 DNA is TGTGCCAGCAGTTACGGGGCCGGGGCCACTGAAGCTTTCTTT.

The chain recombines TRBV6-5 with TRBJ1-2; 8 nucleotides align to TRBD1. Germline trimming cut 7 bases from V and 8 bases from J; bases unmatched to any gene: 9. The CDR3 totals 13 residues. Germline V gives CDR1 MNHEY, CDR2 SVGAGI. The CDR3 protein is CASTGTGLEGYTF. CDR3 coding DNA: TGTGCCAGCACCGGGACAGGTCTAGAGGGCTACACCTTC.

The genes are TRBV11-2 and TRBJ2-5; D tentatively fits TRBD1 or TRBD2 (5 bases each). Trimming took off 6 bases at V and 5 bases at J, with 10 bases between the two ends. Looked up from germline, CDR1 is SGHAT and CDR2 is FQNNGV. This CDR3 is built from 12 residues. DNA for the CDR3: TGTGCCAGCAGTCCAGGGACGGAGACCCAGTACTTC. It is translated as CASSPGTETQYF.

The CDR3 loop is CASSLGGVGYGYTF. CDR3 sequence (DNA): TGTGCCAGCAGTTTAGGGGGGGTAGGCTATGGCTACACCTTC. The chain joins TRBV27 to TRBJ1-2, with D tentatively TRBD1 (5 bases). This CDR3 is 14 amino acids long. Germline CDR1 reads MNHEY; CDR2 reads SMNVEV (reference sequence). V was cut by 2 bases and J by 4 bases, with 11 bases left in between.

The chain couples TRBV9 to TRBJ2-3; the D gene is possibly TRBD2 (6 bases). CDR1 and CDR2 (germline): SGDLS, YYNGEE. The CDR3 spans 15 residues. V lost 3 bases, J lost 5 bases, and 16 bases lay in between. CDR3 in amino acids: CASSADPGVGDTQYF. The CDR3, as DNA: TGTGCCAGCAGCGCTGATCCGGGAGTCGGAGATACGCAGTATTTT.

The V gene is TRBV6-4, the J gene TRBJ2-1, with TRBD2 matching over 9 bases. CDR3 length: 16 residues. Trimming removed 2 bases from V and 7 bases from J; junction bases left unmatched: 9. Germline-derived CDR1 and CDR2 are MRHNA and SNTAGT. The chain's CDR3 is CASSDPGIAGVNEQFF. CDR3 nucleotide sequence: TGTGCCAGCAGTGACCCCGGGATAGCGGGAGTTAATGAGCAGTTCTTC.

This chain joins TRBV6-5 and TRBJ2-2; 10 positions agree with TRBD1. From germline, CDR1 is MNHEY and CDR2 SVGAGI. The CDR3 consists of 15 residues. The V and J ends lost 2 bases and 6 bases, in that order; junction bases with no gene match: 3. The CDR3 nucleotides are TGTGCCAGCAGTTACCGGACAGGGGGTGCCGGGGAGCTGTTTTTT. This translates into CASSYRTGGAGELFF.

The rearrangement joins TRBV6-5 to TRBJ1-2, with no clear D. There are 12 residues in the CDR3. With 8 bases removed from V and 8 bases from J, the gap between germline ends came to 15 bases. In germline, CDR1 is MNHEY, CDR2 SVGAGI. CDR3 DNA: TGTGCCAGCTTCCATCACCCAATCGGCTACACCTTC. It yields the protein CASFHHPIGYTF.